This T cell receptor beta chain was recovered during a study of T-cell reconstitution after alpha-beta-depleted transplantation in children. V lost 7 bases and J 11 bases, leaving 6 bases between the germline ends. CDR3 length: 8 residues. From germline, CDR1 is MNHEY and CDR2 SMNVEV (reference sequence). A library of TCRbeta sequences, prepared with unique molecular identifiers, was generated. TCRdb analysed the PCR reads with MiXCR anew, one entry per CDR3 protein. This sample has more than 550,000 distinct CDR3 sequences, with about 10% found just once. The sample in question was PBMCs from the stem cell graft donor, obtained from the stem cell graft. The clonotype comes from a human donor who donated a stem cell graft to a child with acute myeloid leukemia. V is TRBV27 and J is TRBJ2-7; D call uncertain. This chain's CDR3 is CASTPKYF. In nucleotides, the CDR3 is TGTGCCAGCACCCCCAAGTACTTC.